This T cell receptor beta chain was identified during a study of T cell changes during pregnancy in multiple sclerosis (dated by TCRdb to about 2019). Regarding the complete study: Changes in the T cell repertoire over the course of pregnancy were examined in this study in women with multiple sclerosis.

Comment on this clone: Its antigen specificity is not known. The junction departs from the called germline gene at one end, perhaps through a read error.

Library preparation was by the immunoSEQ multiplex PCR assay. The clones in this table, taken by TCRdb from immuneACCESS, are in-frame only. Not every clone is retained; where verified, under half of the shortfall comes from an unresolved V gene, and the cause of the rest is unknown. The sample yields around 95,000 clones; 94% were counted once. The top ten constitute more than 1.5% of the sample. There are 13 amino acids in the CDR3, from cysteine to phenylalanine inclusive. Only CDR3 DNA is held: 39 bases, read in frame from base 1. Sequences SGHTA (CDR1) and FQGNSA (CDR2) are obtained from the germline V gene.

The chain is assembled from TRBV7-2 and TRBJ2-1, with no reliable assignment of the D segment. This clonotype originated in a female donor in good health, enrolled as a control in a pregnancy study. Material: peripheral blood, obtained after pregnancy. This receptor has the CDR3 CASSLFPVVERFF. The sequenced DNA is TGTGCCAGCAGCTTATTTCCCGTGGTCGAGCGGTTCTTC. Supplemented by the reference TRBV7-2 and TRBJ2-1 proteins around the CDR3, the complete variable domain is GAGVSQSPSNKVTEKGKDVELRCDPISGHTALYWYRQSLGQGLEFLIYFQGNSAPDKSGLPSDRFSAERTGGSVSTLTIQRTQQEDSAVYLCASSLFPVVERFFGPGTRLTVL.